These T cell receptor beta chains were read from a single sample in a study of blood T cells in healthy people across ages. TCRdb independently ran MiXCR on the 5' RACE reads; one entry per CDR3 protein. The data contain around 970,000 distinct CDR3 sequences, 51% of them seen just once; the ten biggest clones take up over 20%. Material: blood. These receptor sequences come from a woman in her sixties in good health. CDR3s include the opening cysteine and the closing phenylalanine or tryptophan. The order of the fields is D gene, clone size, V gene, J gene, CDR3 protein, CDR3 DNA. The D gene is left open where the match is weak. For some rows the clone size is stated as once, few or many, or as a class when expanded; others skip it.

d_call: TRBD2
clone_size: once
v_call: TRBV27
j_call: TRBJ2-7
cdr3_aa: CASSFFPGLAGVGLHEQYF
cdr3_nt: TGTGCCAGCAGTTTTTTTCCGGGACTAGCGGGAGTTGGCCTTCACGAGCAGTACTTC

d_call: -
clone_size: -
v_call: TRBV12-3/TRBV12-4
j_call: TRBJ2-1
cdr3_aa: CASSLTKSSYNEQFF
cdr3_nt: TGTGCCAGCAGTTTAACAAAGAGCTCCTACAATGAGCAGTTCTTC

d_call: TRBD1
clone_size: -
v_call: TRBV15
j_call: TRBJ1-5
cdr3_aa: CATSRGSRDRANTGNQPQHF
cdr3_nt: TGTGCCACCAGCAGGGGTTCCCGGGACAGGGCTAATACTGGCAATCAGCCCCAGCATTTT

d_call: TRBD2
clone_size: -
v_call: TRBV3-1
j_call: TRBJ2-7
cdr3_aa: CASSHGGGKRGQYF
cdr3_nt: TGTGCCAGCAGCCACGGGGGAGGGAAAAGAGGGCAGTACTTC

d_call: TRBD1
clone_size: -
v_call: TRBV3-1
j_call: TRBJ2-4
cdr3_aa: CASARGQENIQYF
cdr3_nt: TGTGCCAGCGCGAGGGGGCAGGAAAACATTCAGTACTTC

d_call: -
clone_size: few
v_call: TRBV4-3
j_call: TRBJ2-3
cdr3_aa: CASSQGMGGDTQYF
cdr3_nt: TGCGCCAGCAGCCAAGGAATGGGAGGAGATACGCAGTATTTT

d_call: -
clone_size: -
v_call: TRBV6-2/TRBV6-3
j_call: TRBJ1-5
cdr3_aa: CASRNSNQPQHF
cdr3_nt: TGTGCCAGCAGAAATAGCAATCAGCCCCAGCATTTT

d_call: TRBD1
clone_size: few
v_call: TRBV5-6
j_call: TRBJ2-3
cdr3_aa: CASSLSGQAYTDTQYF
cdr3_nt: TGTGCCAGCAGCTTATCTGGACAGGCATACACAGATACGCAGTATTTT

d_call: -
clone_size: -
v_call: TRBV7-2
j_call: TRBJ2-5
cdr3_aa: CASSSGQAGSSETQYF
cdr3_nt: TGTGCCAGCAGCTCAGGACAAGCGGGTTCGTCGGAGACCCAGTACTTC

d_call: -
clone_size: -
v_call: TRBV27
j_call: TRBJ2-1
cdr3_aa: CASKGGNTLSYNEQFF
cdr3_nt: TGTGCCAGCAAGGGTGGTAACACCCTCTCCTACAATGAGCAGTTCTTC

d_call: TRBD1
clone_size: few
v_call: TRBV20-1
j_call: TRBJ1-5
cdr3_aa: CSARGGSGGPPTPQHF
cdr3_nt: TGCAGTGCTCGCGGTGGCTCAGGGGGTCCCCCCACGCCCCAGCATTTT

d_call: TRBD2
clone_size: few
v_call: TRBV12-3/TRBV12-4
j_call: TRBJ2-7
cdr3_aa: CASSSLAGEQYF
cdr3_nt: TGTGCCAGCAGTTCGCTAGCGGGCGAGCAGTACTTC

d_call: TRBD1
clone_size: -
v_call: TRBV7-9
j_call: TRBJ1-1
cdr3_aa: CASSLVRGLDMNTEAFF
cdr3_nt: TGTGCCAGCAGCTTAGTTAGGGGGCTCGACATGAACACTGAAGCTTTCTTT

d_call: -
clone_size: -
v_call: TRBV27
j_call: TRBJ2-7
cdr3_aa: CASSWTGKRAYNEQYF
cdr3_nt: TGTGCCAGCAGTTGGACCGGTAAGCGAGCGTACAATGAGCAGTACTTC

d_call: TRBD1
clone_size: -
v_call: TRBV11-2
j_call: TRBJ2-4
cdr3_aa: CASSLATGTVINIQYF
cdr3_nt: TGTGCCAGCAGCTTGGCTACCGGGACAGTAATAAACATTCAGTACTTC

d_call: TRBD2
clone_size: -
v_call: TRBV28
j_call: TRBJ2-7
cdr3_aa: CASSHGLAGVSYEQYF
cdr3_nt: TGTGCCAGCAGTCACGGACTAGCGGGAGTTTCCTACGAGCAGTACTTC

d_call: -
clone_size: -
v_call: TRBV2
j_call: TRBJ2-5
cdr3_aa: CASSEGSTGWETQYF
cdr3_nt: TGTGCCAGCAGTGAAGGTAGTACAGGGTGGGAGACCCAGTACTTC

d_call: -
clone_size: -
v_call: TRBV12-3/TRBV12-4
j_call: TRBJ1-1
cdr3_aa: CASSRMGTEAFF
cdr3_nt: TGTGCCAGCTCAAGGATGGGCACTGAAGCTTTCTTT

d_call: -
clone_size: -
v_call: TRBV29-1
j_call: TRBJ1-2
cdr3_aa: CSVDSAVQGYGYTF
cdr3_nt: TGCAGCGTTGACTCAGCCGTACAGGGTTATGGCTACACCTTC

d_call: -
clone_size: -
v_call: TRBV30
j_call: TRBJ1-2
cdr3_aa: CAWSTGLKGGYTF
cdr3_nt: TGTGCCTGGAGTACAGGGCTCAAAGGAGGCTACACCTTC

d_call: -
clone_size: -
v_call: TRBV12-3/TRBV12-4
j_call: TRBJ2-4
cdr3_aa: CASSLINGGSMGEQYF
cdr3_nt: TGTGCCAGCAGTTTAATTAACGGGGGATCCATGGGGGAGCAGTACTTC

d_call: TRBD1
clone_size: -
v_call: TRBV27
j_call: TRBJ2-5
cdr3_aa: CASSSTPDRGETQYF
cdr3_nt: TGTGCCAGCAGTTCCACCCCTGACAGGGGAGAGACCCAGTACTTC

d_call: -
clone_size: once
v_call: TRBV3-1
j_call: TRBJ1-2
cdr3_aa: CASSPQEGTEGYGYTF
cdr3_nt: TGTGCCAGCAGCCCCCAGGAAGGGACGGAGGGGTATGGCTACACCTTC

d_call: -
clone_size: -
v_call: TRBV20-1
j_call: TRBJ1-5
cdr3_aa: CSARGGGGHQPQHF
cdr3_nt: TGCAGTGCTAGAGGTGGGGGGGGACATCAGCCCCAGCATTTT

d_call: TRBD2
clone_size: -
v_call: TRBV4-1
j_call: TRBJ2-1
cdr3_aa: CASSQEKGLADSSYNEQFF
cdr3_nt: TGCGCCAGCAGCCAAGAAAAGGGACTAGCGGATAGCTCCTACAATGAGCAGTTCTTC

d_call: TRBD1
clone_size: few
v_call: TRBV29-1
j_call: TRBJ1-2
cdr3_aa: CSVCYLGGVHGYTF
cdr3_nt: TGCAGCGTTTGCTACTTAGGGGGCGTTCATGGCTACACCTTC